This TCR beta chain appears in the sequencing data of a study of shared clonotypes between healthy human individuals. Study findings and constraints: Depth of sequencing was expected to influence donor clonotype sharing.

On this clone itself: What it binds is not known. A far larger clone is off by one base, so a read error is likely.

Replicate PCRs run on unsorted PBMC used roughly 270 ng DNA, which was 30,000 or so T cell genomes. Assay used: immunoSEQ multiplex PCR; TCRdb lists only in-frame clones, some missing. The sample consists of about half a million clones, approximately 81% of them appearing once. Participating donors were healthy, HIV-negative adults free of recent acute infections or vaccinations. Among the donors, all were Caucasian adults who lived in Nashville, Tennessee. Deletions cut 3 bases from V and 1 base from J, with 6 bases between. Looked up from germline, CDR1 is LNHNV and CDR2 is YYDKDF (reference sequence). CDR3 size: 13 residues.

The source is a woman in her thirties or forties in good health. Some clones in this sample may be carry-over from other donors' samples. This chain connects TRBV15 to TRBJ1-1; D ambiguous. Sequencing input: PBMCs. The CDR3 protein is CATSRASNTEAFF. In DNA, the CDR3 is TGTGCCACCAGCAGGGCGTCGAACACTGAAGCTTTCTTT.